Listed below are T cell receptor beta chains from one sample, sequenced in a study of T-cell reconstitution after alpha-beta-depleted transplantation in children. Via MiXCR, TCRdb re-called the PCR reads, giving one row per CDR3 protein. This table has about 240,000 distinct CDR3 sequences, roughly 25% appearing once. Specimen: PBMCs, collected before TCRalphabeta/CD19-depleted stem cell transplant. The origin of the receptors is a girl aged 2 to 9 with Fanconi anemia, due to receive a stem cell transplant. Each CDR3 is given with its conserved first and last residue. D genes are given only for firm matches. Clone sizes are given selectively: once, few, many, or a class where the clone is expanded.

cdr3_nt: TGCGCCAGCAGCTCACAGGGGGCGTATTGGAATGAGCAGTTCTTC
cdr3_aa: CASSSQGAYWNEQFF
clone_size: many
j_call: TRBJ2-1
d_call: TRBD1
v_call: TRBV5-1

cdr3_nt: TGTGCCAGCAGCTTCGGGCATAACACCGGGGAGCTGTTTTTT
cdr3_aa: CASSFGHNTGELFF
clone_size: .
j_call: TRBJ2-2
d_call: .
v_call: TRBV7-3

cdr3_nt: TGTGCCTGGAGTGGAGGTGCCTTCTACGAGCAGTACTTC
cdr3_aa: CAWSGGAFYEQYF
clone_size: .
j_call: TRBJ2-7
d_call: .
v_call: TRBV30

cdr3_nt: TGTGCCACCGGGTGGTACAATGAGCAGTTCTTC
cdr3_aa: CATGWYNEQFF
clone_size: .
j_call: TRBJ2-1
d_call: .
v_call: TRBV15

cdr3_nt: TGCGCCAGCAGTGACAGCCTCAATGAGCAGTTCTTC
cdr3_aa: CASSDSLNEQFF
clone_size: many
j_call: TRBJ2-1
d_call: .
v_call: TRBV10-1

cdr3_nt: TGTGCCAGCACCGACGGGGTAGCTGCTGGCTATGAGCAGTTCTTC
cdr3_aa: CASTDGVAAGYEQFF
clone_size: .
j_call: TRBJ2-1
d_call: .
v_call: TRBV6-5

cdr3_nt: TGTGCCAGCAGCTTAAAACGTGAGCTAGCCAAAAACATTCAGTACTTC
cdr3_aa: CASSLKRELAKNIQYF
clone_size: few
j_call: TRBJ2-4
d_call: .
v_call: TRBV7-2

cdr3_nt: TGCAGTGCTAGACCCCGCTACGAGCAGTACTTC
cdr3_aa: CSARPRYEQYF
clone_size: .
j_call: TRBJ2-7
d_call: .
v_call: TRBV20-1

cdr3_nt: TGCGCCAGCAGCTTCCATTGGGTAGAGACCCAGTACTTC
cdr3_aa: CASSFHWVETQYF
clone_size: .
j_call: TRBJ2-5
d_call: .
v_call: TRBV5-1

cdr3_nt: TGTGCCAGCAGCCAAACTAGCGGGTTCCATGAGCAGTTCTTC
cdr3_aa: CASSQTSGFHEQFF
clone_size: many
j_call: TRBJ2-1
d_call: TRBD2
v_call: TRBV4-2

cdr3_nt: TGCGCCAGCAGCCGAGGGACTCGAGAGCAGTTCTTC
cdr3_aa: CASSRGTREQFF
clone_size: many
j_call: TRBJ2-1
d_call: .
v_call: TRBV5-1

cdr3_nt: TGTGCCAGCAGTGAAACTTCGGGACCGGTCTACAATGAGCAGTTCTTC
cdr3_aa: CASSETSGPVYNEQFF
clone_size: .
j_call: TRBJ2-1
d_call: .
v_call: TRBV25-1

cdr3_nt: TGCAGCGCCTCAATGGGTCATGCCTACGAGCAGTACTTC
cdr3_aa: CSASMGHAYEQYF
clone_size: few
j_call: TRBJ2-7
d_call: .
v_call: TRBV29-1

cdr3_nt: TGTGCCAGCAGCTCGCAGACACCCTACGAGCAGTACTTC
cdr3_aa: CASSSQTPYEQYF
clone_size: few
j_call: TRBJ2-7
d_call: .
v_call: TRBV7-9

cdr3_nt: TGCAGCGTTGTATCAGGGGCTCTCACTGAAGCTTTCTTT
cdr3_aa: CSVVSGALTEAFF
clone_size: .
j_call: TRBJ1-1
d_call: .
v_call: TRBV29-1

cdr3_nt: TGTGCCACCAGCGGGCACAGGGTAGCAACTAATGAAAAACTGTTTTTT
cdr3_aa: CATSGHRVATNEKLFF
clone_size: .
j_call: TRBJ1-4
d_call: .
v_call: TRBV15

cdr3_nt: TGTGCCAGCAGTTTTCAACTGGGGGGTTCCTACGAGCAGTACTTC
cdr3_aa: CASSFQLGGSYEQYF
clone_size: .
j_call: TRBJ2-7
d_call: .
v_call: TRBV12-3/TRBV12-4

cdr3_nt: TGTGCCAGCAGCGTGACTAGTATTGTCCCCAATGAGCAGTTCTTC
cdr3_aa: CASSVTSIVPNEQFF
clone_size: many
j_call: TRBJ2-1
d_call: .
v_call: TRBV7-3

cdr3_nt: TGTGCCAGCAGCTTCCGACTAGCGGAAGAGACCCAGTACTTC
cdr3_aa: CASSFRLAEETQYF
clone_size: .
j_call: TRBJ2-5
d_call: TRBD2
v_call: TRBV13

cdr3_nt: TGCAGCGCAACGGGACAGCTATACTCTGGAAACACCATATATTTT
cdr3_aa: CSATGQLYSGNTIYF
clone_size: few
j_call: TRBJ1-3
d_call: TRBD1
v_call: TRBV29-1

cdr3_nt: TGTGCCAGCAGTTTAAGTATTAACAGGTATAGCAATCAGCCCCAGCATTTT
cdr3_aa: CASSLSINRYSNQPQHF
clone_size: many
j_call: TRBJ1-5
d_call: .
v_call: TRBV12-3/TRBV12-4

cdr3_nt: TGTGCCAGCAGCTTATTAAGTGGGGGGGACACTGAAGCTTTCTTT
cdr3_aa: CASSLLSGGDTEAFF
clone_size: .
j_call: TRBJ1-1
d_call: .
v_call: TRBV7-2

cdr3_nt: TGTGCCAGTAGTATATATTCGGGAGGAACCTACGAGCAGTACTTC
cdr3_aa: CASSIYSGGTYEQYF
clone_size: few
j_call: TRBJ2-7
d_call: TRBD2
v_call: TRBV19